This entry describes one TCR beta chain. Its matching antigen is unknown. This specimen belongs to a study of PD-1 blockade in classical Hodgkin lymphoma. The study, taken as a whole, reports: It was CD4+ TCR diversity, not CD8+, that rose significantly by C4D1. Complete responders showed a baseline diversity that resembled the diversity of newly diagnosed patients.

Each of the patients experienced relapse following autologous stem cell transplantation, and their brentuximab vedotin exposure differed. CDR1 and CDR2 from the germline V gene are SGDLS and YYNGEE. This CDR3 spans 13 amino acids. The germline V and J ends were trimmed by 1 base and 5 bases, with 9 bases remaining between them. Assay used: immunoSEQ multiplex PCR; TCRdb lists only in-frame clones, some missing. The sample records under 70,000 clones, about two thirds being singletons. The chain carries TRBV9 and TRBJ1-1; weak D call: TRBD1 (5 bases). Material: peripheral blood mononuclear cells (PBMCs), obtained before the second cycle of nivolumab. This clonotype was sampled from a human donor with classical Hodgkin lymphoma. The CDR3 is CASSVLRGTEAFF. The CDR3 coding sequence is TGTGCCAGCAGCGTATTGAGGGGTACTGAAGCTTTCTTT.